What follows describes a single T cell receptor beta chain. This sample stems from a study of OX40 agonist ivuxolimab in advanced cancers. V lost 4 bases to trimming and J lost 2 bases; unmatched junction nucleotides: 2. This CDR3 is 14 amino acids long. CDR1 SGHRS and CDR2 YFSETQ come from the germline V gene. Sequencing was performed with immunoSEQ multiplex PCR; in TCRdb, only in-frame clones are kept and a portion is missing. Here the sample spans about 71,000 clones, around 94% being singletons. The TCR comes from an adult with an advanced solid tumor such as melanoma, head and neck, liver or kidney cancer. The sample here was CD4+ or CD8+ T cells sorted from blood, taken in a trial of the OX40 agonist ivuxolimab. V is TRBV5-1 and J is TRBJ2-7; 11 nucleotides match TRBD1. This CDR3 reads CASSLGQGAYEQYF. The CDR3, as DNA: TGCGCCAGCAGCCTGGGACAGGGGGCCTACGAGCAGTACTTC.